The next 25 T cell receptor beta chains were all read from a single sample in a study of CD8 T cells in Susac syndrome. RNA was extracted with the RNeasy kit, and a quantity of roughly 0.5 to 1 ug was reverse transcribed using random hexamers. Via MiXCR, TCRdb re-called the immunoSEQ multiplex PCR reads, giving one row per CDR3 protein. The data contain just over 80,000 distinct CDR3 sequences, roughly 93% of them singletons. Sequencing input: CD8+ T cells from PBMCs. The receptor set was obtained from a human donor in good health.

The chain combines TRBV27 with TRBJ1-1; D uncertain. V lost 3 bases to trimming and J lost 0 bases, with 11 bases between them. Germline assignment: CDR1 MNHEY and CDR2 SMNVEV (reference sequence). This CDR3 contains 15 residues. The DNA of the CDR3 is TGTGCCAGCAGTTTCCTCGTTAATTTGAACACTGAAGCTTTCTTT. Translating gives CASSFLVNLNTEAFF.

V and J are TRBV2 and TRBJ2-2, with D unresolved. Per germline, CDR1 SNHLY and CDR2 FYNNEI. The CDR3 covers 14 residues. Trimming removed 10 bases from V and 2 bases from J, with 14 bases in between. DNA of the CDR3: TGTGCCAACGGATATGGAGATAACACCGGGGAGCTGTTTTTT. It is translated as CANGYGDNTGELFF.

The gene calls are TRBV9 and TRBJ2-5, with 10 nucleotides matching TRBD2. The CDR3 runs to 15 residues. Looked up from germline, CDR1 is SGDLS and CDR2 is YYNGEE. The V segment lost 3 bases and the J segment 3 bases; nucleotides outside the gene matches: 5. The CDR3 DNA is TGTGCCAGCAGCGCCGGACTAGCGGAAGAAGAGACCCAGTACTTC. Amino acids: CASSAGLAEEETQYF.

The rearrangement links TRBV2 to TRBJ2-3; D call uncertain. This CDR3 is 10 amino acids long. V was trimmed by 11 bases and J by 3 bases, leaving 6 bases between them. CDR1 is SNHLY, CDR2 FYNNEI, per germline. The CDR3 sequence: CAEETDTQYF. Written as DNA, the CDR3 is TGTGCCGAGGAGACAGATACGCAGTATTTT.

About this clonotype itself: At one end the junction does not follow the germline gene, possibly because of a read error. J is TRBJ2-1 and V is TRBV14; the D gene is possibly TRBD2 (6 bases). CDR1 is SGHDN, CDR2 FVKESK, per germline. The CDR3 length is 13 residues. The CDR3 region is CASNQVGGPRLFF. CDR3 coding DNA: TGTGCCAGCAACCAAGTCGGAGGGCCGCGGTTGTTCTTC.

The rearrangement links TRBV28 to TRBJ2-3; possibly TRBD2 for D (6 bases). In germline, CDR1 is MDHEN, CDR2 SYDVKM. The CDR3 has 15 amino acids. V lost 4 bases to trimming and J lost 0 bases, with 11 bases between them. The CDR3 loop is CASSWGSGSTDTQYF. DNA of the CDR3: TGTGCCAGCAGTTGGGGCAGCGGGAGCACAGATACGCAGTATTTT.

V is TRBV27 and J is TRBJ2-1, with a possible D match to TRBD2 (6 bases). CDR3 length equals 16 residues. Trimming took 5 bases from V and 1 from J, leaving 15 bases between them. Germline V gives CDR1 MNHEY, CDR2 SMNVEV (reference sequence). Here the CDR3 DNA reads TGTGCCAGCAGTCACGCCGGGGGTAGGTCCTACAATGAGCAGTTCTTC. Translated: CASSHAGGRSYNEQFF.

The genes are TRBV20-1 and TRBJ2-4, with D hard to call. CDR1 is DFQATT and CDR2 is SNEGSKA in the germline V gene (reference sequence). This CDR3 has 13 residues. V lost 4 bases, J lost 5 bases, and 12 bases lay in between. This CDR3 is CSAILADQNIQYF. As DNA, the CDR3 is TGCAGTGCTATCCTGGCGGACCAAAACATTCAGTACTTC.

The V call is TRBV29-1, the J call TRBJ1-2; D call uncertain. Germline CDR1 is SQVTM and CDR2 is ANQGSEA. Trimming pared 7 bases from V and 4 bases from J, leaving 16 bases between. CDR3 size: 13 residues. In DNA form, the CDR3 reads TGCAGCGCACGGTCCCAAGGGAGCTATGGCTACACCTTC. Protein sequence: CSARSQGSYGYTF.

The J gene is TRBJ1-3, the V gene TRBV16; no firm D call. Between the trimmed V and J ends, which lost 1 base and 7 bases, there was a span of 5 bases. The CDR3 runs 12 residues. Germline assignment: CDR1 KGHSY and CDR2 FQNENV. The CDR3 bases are TGTGCCAGCAGCCAATTAACCAACACCATATATTTT. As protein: CASSQLTNTIYF.

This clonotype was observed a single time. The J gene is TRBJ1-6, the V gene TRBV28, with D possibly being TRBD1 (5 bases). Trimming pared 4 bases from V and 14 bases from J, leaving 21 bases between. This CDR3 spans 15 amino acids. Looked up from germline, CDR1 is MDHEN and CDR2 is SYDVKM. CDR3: CASSSPDDRGSSLHF. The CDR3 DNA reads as TGTGCCAGCAGTTCCCCGGACGATCGGGGGTCATCCCTCCACTTT.

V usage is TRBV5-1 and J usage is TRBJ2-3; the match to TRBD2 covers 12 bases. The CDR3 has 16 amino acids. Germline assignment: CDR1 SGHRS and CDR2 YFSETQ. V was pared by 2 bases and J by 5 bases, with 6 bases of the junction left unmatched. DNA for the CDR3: TGCGCCAGCAGCTTCGCTAGCGGGGGGGCTAGAGATACGCAGTATTTT. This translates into CASSFASGGARDTQYF.

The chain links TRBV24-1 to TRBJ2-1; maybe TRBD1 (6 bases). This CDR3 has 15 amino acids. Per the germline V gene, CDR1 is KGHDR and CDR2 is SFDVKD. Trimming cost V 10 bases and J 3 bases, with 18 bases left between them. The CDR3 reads CATGGPPNLYNEQFF. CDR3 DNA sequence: TGTGCCACAGGGGGACCCCCGAACCTCTACAATGAGCAGTTCTTC.

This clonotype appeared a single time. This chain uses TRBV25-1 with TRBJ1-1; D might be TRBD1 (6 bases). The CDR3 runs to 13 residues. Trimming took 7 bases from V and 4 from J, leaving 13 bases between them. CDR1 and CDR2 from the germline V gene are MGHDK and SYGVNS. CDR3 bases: TGTGCCAGCAAAAGGGGGGGATCCACTGAAGCTTTCTTT. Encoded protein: CASKRGGSTEAFF.

The DNA of the CDR3 is TGTGCCAGTCAACGCGAGAGCAATCAGCCCCAGCATTTT. Translating it yields CASQRESNQPQHF. This rearrangement joins TRBV27 to TRBJ1-5; D remains unclear. Trimming shortened V by 9 bases and J by 1 base, and 10 bases separated the two germline ends. This CDR3 contains 13 residues. Germline lookup yields CDR1 MNHEY and CDR2 SMNVEV (reference sequence).

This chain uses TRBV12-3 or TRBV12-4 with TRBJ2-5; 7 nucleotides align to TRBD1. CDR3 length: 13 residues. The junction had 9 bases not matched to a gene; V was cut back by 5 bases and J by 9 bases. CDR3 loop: CASSLGQAQAQYF. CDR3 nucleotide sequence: TGTGCCAGCAGTCTCGGACAGGCCCAGGCCCAGTACTTC.

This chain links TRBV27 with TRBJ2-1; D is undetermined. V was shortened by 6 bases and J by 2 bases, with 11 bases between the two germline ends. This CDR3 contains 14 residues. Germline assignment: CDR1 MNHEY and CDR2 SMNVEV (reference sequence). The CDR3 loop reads CASRLLLTYNEQFF. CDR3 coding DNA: TGTGCCAGCAGACTACTACTGACCTACAATGAGCAGTTCTTC.

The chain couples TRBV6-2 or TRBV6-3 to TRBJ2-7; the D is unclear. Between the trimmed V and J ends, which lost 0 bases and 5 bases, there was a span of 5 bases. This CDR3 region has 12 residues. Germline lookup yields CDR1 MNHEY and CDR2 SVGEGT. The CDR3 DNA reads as TGTGCCAGCAGTTACTCCACACACGAGCAGTACGTC. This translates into CASSYSTHEQYV.

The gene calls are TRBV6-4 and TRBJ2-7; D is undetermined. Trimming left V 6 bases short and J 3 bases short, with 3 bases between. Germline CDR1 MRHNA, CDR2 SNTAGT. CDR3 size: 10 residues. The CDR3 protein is CASSFYEQYF. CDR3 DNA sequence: TGTGCCAGCAGCTTCTACGAGCAGTACTTC.

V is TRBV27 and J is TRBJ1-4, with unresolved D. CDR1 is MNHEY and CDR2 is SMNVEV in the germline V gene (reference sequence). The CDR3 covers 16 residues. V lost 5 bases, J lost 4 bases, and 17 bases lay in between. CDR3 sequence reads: CASSKGNRGNNEKLFF. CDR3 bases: TGTGCCAGCAGTAAAGGGAACAGAGGGAATAATGAAAAACTGTTTTTT.

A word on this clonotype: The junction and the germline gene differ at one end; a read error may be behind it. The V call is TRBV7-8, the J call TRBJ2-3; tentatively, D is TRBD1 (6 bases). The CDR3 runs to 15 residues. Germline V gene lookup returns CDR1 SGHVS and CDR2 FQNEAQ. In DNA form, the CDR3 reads TGTGCCAGCAGCAATGGCAGGGGCCAGCGAGATCCGCAGTATTTT. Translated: CASSNGRGQRDPQYF.

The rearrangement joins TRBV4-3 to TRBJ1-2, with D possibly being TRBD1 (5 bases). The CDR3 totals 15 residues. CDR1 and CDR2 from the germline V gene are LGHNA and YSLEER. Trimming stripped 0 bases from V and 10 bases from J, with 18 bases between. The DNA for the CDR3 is TGCGCCAGCAGCCAAGATCTTGGCAGGGATTTCGTCTACACCTTC. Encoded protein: CASSQDLGRDFVYTF.

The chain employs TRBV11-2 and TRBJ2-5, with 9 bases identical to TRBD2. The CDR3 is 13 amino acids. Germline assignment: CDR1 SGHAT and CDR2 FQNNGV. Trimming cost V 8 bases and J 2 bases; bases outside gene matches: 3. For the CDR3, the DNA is TGTGCCAGCGAGCTAGCGGGGCAAGAGACCCAGTACTTC. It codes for CASELAGQETQYF.

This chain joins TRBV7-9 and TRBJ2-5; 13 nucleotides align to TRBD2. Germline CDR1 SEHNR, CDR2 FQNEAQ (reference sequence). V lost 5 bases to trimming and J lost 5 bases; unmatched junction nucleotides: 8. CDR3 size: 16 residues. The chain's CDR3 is CASSPPVGLAGETQYF. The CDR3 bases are TGTGCCAGCAGCCCACCCGTGGGACTAGCGGGGGAGACCCAGTACTTC. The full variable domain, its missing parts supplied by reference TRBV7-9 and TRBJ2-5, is DTGVSQNPRHKITKRGQNVTFRCDPISEHNRLYWYRQTLGQGPEFLTYFQNEAQLEKSRLLSDRFSAERPKGSFSTLEIQRTEQGDSAMYLCASSPPVGLAGETQYFGPGTRLLVL.

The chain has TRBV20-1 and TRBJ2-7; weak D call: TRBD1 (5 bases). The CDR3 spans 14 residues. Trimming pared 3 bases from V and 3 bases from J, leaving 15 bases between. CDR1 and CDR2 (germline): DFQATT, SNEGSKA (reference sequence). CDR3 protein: CSASGRVKYYEQYF. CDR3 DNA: TGCAGTGCTAGCGGCAGGGTAAAATACTACGAGCAGTACTTC.